Presented here are 28 T cell receptor beta chains from one specimen sequenced in a study of T-cell memory formation after mild COVID-19. TCRdb reprocessed the 5' RACE reads with MiXCR, giving one entry per CDR3 protein. The profile covers 560,000 or so distinct CDR3 sequences, with roughly 17% appearing a single time and 8.1% taken by the ten largest. The sample taken for sequencing was PBMCs or a T cell subset sorted from them (not recorded which). These receptor sequences come from an adult woman who had mild COVID-19 (a few samples of this study predate the infection). Cell type and time point are not known.

J is TRBJ2-5 and V is TRBV3-1; either TRBD1 or TRBD2 may supply D (5 bases each). Germline V gene lookup returns CDR1 LGHDT and CDR2 YNNKEL (reference sequence). The CDR3 has 14 amino acids. The V gene lost 6 bases and the J gene lost 1 base, with 12 bases spanning the gap. Here the CDR3 DNA reads TGTGCCAGCAGTATCAGGGACGGCCAAGAGACCCAGTACTTC. Translation: CASSIRDGQETQYF.

V and J are TRBV24-1 and TRBJ2-7; the match to TRBD1 covers 11 bases. Germline values: CDR1 KGHDR, CDR2 SFDVKD. V trimming: 3 bases; J trimming: 0 bases; junction bases outside the gene matches: 0. The CDR3 runs to 15 residues. CDR3 nucleotide sequence: TGTGCCACCAGTGATGGGACAGGGGGCTCCTACGAGCAGTACTTC. Protein: CATSDGTGGSYEQYF.

A note on this clonotype: A much larger clone lies one base from this, so it may be a read error. The V and J genes are TRBV7-2 and TRBJ2-2, with 9 bases identical to TRBD1. The CDR3 runs 16 residues. Per germline, CDR1 SGHTA and CDR2 FQGNSA. Trimming took 5 bases from V and 5 from J; bases not matched to a gene: 9. CDR3 residues: CASSPDRGAGTGELFF. As DNA, the CDR3 is TGTGCCAGCAGCCCTGACAGGGGGGCAGGAACCGGGGAGCTGTTTTTT.

This clonotype was counted between two and nine times. The chain recombines TRBV7-8 with TRBJ2-1; 8 nucleotides line up with TRBD2. This CDR3 has 17 amino acids. Germline CDR1 SGHVS, CDR2 FQNEAQ. V shed 1 base, J shed 2 bases, and the junction held 7 bases outside the gene matches. DNA of the CDR3: TGTGCCAGCAGCTTAGACGGTGCGGGAGGCCCCTACAATGAGCAGTTCTTC. Residues: CASSLDGAGGPYNEQFF.

V gene TRBV30 combines with J gene TRBJ2-3, with a weak D call TRBD2 (6 bases). V lost 5 bases, J lost 2 bases, and 23 bases lay in between. The CDR3 sequence is 17 residues long. From germline, CDR1 is GTSNPN and CDR2 SVGIG (reference sequence). The CDR3, as DNA: TGTGCCTGGTTACAGAAGGGGACTCTGATAGCCACAGATACGCAGTATTTT. It yields the protein CAWLQKGTLIATDTQYF.

This clonotype appeared a few times. In DNA form, the CDR3 reads TGCAGCGTTGAAGATTTGGGAGAGCAGTACTTC. Amino acid sequence: CSVEDLGEQYF. The chain combines TRBV29-1 with TRBJ2-7; D unclear. V lost 0 bases and J 7 bases, leaving 7 bases between the germline ends. This CDR3 has 11 residues. Germline assignment: CDR1 SQVTM and CDR2 ANQGSEA.

This clonotype was observed once. The rearrangement links TRBV4-2 to TRBJ2-1, with D possibly matching TRBD1 (6 bases). The CDR3 extends over 15 amino acids. V lost 2 bases and J lost 2, with 10 bases in between. CDR1 LGHNA and CDR2 YNFKEQ come from the germline V gene. CDR3 DNA: TGTGCCAGCAGCCAAAGGACAGCTACCTACAATGAGCAGTTCTTC. Translated, it gives CASSQRTATYNEQFF.

This clonotype was seen at least ten times. V is TRBV5-1 and J is TRBJ2-1; D gene ambiguous. This CDR3 spans 16 amino acids. CDR1 and CDR2 (germline): SGHRS, YFSETQ. V was trimmed by 4 bases and J by 2 bases, leaving 16 bases between them. The CDR3 coding sequence is TGCGCCAGCAGCGTGCCGCCCCCGCCCCCCTACAATGAGCAGTTCTTC. The encoded protein is CASSVPPPPPYNEQFF.

This clonotype has just a few counts. J is TRBJ2-2 and V is TRBV7-3; D may match TRBD1 or TRBD2 (5 bases each). The CDR3 length is 16 residues. Per the germline V gene, CDR1 is SGHTA and CDR2 is FQGTGA. V was trimmed by 5 bases and J by 6 bases, leaving 19 bases between them. The CDR3 region is CASSTPGRDRAGELFF. The DNA for the CDR3 is TGTGCCAGCAGCACGCCGGGACGAGATAGGGCCGGGGAGCTGTTTTTT.

The gene calls are TRBV7-9 and TRBJ1-1, with 7 bases matching TRBD1. The germline V gene encodes CDR1 SEHNR and CDR2 FQNEAQ (reference sequence). After removal of 4 bases from V and 8 bases from J, the junction contained 10 bases not matched to a gene. The CDR3 consists of 14 residues. CDR3 nucleotide sequence: TGTGCCAGCAGCTCAAGCGACAGGGCTACGGAAGCTTTCTTT. It yields the protein CASSSSDRATEAFF.

This chain uses TRBV27 with TRBJ2-7; perhaps TRBD2 as D (5 bases). This CDR3 region has 12 residues. V lost 6 bases and J 8 bases, leaving 14 bases between the germline ends. The V gene's germline CDR1 is MNHEY and CDR2 SMNVEV (reference sequence). As DNA, the CDR3 is TGTGCCAGCAGCACGGACTTACTTAAGCAGTACTTC. It encodes CASSTDLLKQYF.

This clonotype was recorded a few times. The chain has TRBV27 and TRBJ1-1; 7 bases match TRBD1. J gave up 0 bases and V 5 bases, and 6 bases lay outside the gene matches. There are 15 residues in the CDR3. Germline V gene sequence: CDR1 MNHEY, CDR2 SMNVEV (reference sequence). CDR3 residues: CASSHRDRLNTEAFF. In DNA, the CDR3 is TGTGCCAGCAGTCACCGGGACAGATTGAACACTGAAGCTTTCTTT.

This clonotype was counted only a few times. The chain joins TRBV6-5 to TRBJ2-4, with D perhaps TRBD2 (6 bases). The V gene lost 0 bases and the J gene lost 9 bases, with 9 bases spanning the gap. This CDR3 spans 13 amino acids. CDR1 is MNHEY and CDR2 is SVGAGI in the germline V gene. The CDR3 coding sequence is TGTGCCAGCAGTTACTCGGAGGGAGGCATTCAGTACTTC. It specifies CASSYSEGGIQYF.

This clonotype appeared once. The chain couples TRBV4-2 to TRBJ2-2; D uncertain. Germline CDR1 LGHNA, CDR2 YNFKEQ. The CDR3 runs to 14 residues. V shed 0 bases and J shed 4 bases, with 6 bases lying between them. The CDR3 nucleotides are TGTGCCAGCAGCCAAGATACCGGCACCGGGGAGCTGTTTTTT. This codes for CASSQDTGTGELFF.

This clonotype was seen ten or more times. The chain carries TRBV5-6 and TRBJ2-5; D is perhaps TRBD2 (5 bases). This CDR3 contains 13 residues. The germline V gene encodes CDR1 SGHDT and CDR2 YYEEEE. Trimming pared 0 bases from V and 7 bases from J, leaving 10 bases between. The CDR3 nucleotides read TGTGCCAGCAGCTTGGAACTAGGATGGACCCAGTACTTC. This translates into CASSLELGWTQYF.

This CDR3 is CASSDDPDSPLHF. CDR3 in DNA: TGTGCCAGCAGCGACGATCCGGATTCACCCCTCCACTTT. This chain connects TRBV6-4 to TRBJ1-6; no clear D. The CDR3 totals 13 residues. V was pared by 6 bases and J by 8 bases, with 11 bases between. The germline CDR1 and CDR2 sequences are MRHNA and SNTAGT.

The CDR3 DNA reads as TGTGCCACCAGTGACCCCGGGACAGGCACAGATACGCAGTATTTT. This gives the protein CATSDPGTGTDTQYF. V usage is TRBV24-1 and J usage is TRBJ2-3; 7 positions agree with TRBD1. The V segment lost 4 bases and the J segment 1 base; nucleotides outside the gene matches: 4. The CDR3 length is 15 residues. The germline gives CDR1 KGHDR, CDR2 SFDVKD.

The table lists this clonotype with many counts. The chain combines TRBV10-3 with TRBJ2-1; 7 bases agree with TRBD2. Unmatched junction bases numbered 9, after V lost 4 bases and J lost 0 bases. Germline V gene sequence: CDR1 ENHRY, CDR2 SYGVKD. The CDR3 has 17 amino acids. CDR3 in amino acids: CAISGRERGSSYNEQFF. The DNA of the CDR3 is TGTGCCATCAGTGGAAGGGAGCGGGGCAGCTCCTACAATGAGCAGTTCTTC.

The chain combines TRBV18 with TRBJ2-7, with D possibly TRBD1 on 6 matching bases. Deletions cut 3 bases from V and 2 bases from J, with 17 bases between. The CDR3 extends over 16 amino acids. Germline V gene sequence: CDR1 KGHSH, CDR2 LQKENI. The CDR3 reads CASSPVNRESPYEQYF. CDR3 in DNA: TGTGCCAGCTCACCTGTCAACAGGGAAAGTCCCTACGAGCAGTACTTC.

This clonotype was counted between two and nine times. This chain links TRBV9 with TRBJ2-7; 10 bases are a match to TRBD2. The V gene's germline CDR1 is SGDLS and CDR2 YYNGEE. The CDR3 length is 14 residues. J gave up 2 bases and V 2 bases, and 1 base lay outside the gene matches. The CDR3 bases are TGTGCCAGCAGCGTTACTAGCGGGACCTACGAGCAGTACTTC. Its protein is CASSVTSGTYEQYF.

In its sample, this clonotype was seen a few times. V is TRBV9 and J is TRBJ2-5; 8 bases line up with TRBD2. Germline loops: CDR1 SGDLS, CDR2 YYNGEE. The CDR3 sequence is 17 residues long. Trimming cost V 4 bases and J 6 bases; bases outside gene matches: 17. CDR3 residues: CASSLSDREGLKKTQYF. For the CDR3, the DNA is TGTGCCAGCAGCCTCAGCGACCGGGAGGGCCTGAAAAAGACCCAGTACTTC.

The rearrangement joins TRBV7-8 to TRBJ2-7; TRBD2 agrees at 9 bases. Trimming cost V 4 bases and J 5 bases; bases outside gene matches: 6. The CDR3 has 14 residues. Germline V lookup: CDR1 SGHVS, CDR2 FQNEAQ. CDR3 residues: CASSSLAGAHEQYF. Here the CDR3 DNA reads TGTGCCAGCAGCTCATTAGCGGGGGCTCACGAGCAGTACTTC.

The chain uses TRBV20-1 and TRBJ1-5, with a weak D call TRBD1 (6 bases). This CDR3 is built from 16 residues. Germline V gene sequence: CDR1 DFQATT, CDR2 SNEGSKA (reference sequence). Trimming took off 7 bases at V and 5 bases at J, with 24 bases between the two ends. The chain's CDR3 is CSVLLPGLRGYQPQHF. CDR3 bases: TGCAGTGTTCTCCTCCCGGGGTTGAGGGGGTATCAGCCCCAGCATTTT.

The CDR3 region is CASSFGHKAKNIQYF. DNA of the CDR3: TGTGCCAGCAGCTTCGGACACAAAGCCAAAAACATTCAGTACTTC. This rearrangement joins TRBV7-2 to TRBJ2-4, with D maybe TRBD1 (5 bases). The CDR3 has 15 amino acids. The V gene lost 3 bases and the J gene lost 0 bases, with 9 bases spanning the gap. Germline values: CDR1 SGHTA, CDR2 FQGNSA. Full variable domain (missing parts from reference TRBV7-2 and TRBJ2-4): GAGVSQSPSNKVTEKGKDVELRCDPISGHTALYWYRQSLGQGLEFLIYFQGNSAPDKSGLPSDRFSAERTGGSVSTLTIQRTQQEDSAVYLCASSFGHKAKNIQYFGAGTRLSVL.

This clonotype was counted a few times. This chain uses TRBV29-1 with TRBJ1-1; the match to TRBD1 covers 9 bases. CDR3 length: 13 residues. Losses at the gene ends were 7 bases for V and 6 bases for J; bases not matched to a gene: 9. Germline V CDR1 and CDR2: SQVTM, ANQGSEA. CDR3 protein: CSARQGGLAEAFF. As DNA, the CDR3 is TGCAGCGCCAGACAGGGGGGATTGGCTGAAGCTTTCTTT.

The chain recombines TRBV5-1 with TRBJ1-1; D not certain. Germline V gene data show CDR1 as SGHRS and CDR2 as YFSETQ. The CDR3 is 16 amino acids. Trimming stripped 0 bases from V and 1 base from J, with 13 bases between. Here the CDR3 reads CASSLGASNTNTEAFF. DNA of the CDR3: TGCGCCAGCAGCTTGGGAGCCAGTAACACGAACACTGAAGCTTTCTTT.

This clonotype showed up many times. The V and J genes are TRBV27 and TRBJ1-3; 9 nucleotides agree with TRBD1. Per germline, CDR1 MNHEY and CDR2 SMNVEV (reference sequence). CDR3 size: 15 residues. Trimming at V came to 6 bases and at J to 4 bases, leaving 7 bases not matched to a gene. This CDR3 reads CASRRTGVGGNTIYF. The CDR3, as DNA: TGTGCCAGCAGAAGGACAGGGGTGGGGGGAAACACCATATATTTT.

There are a few counts of this clonotype. This chain joins TRBV11-2 and TRBJ2-6, with 7 positions matching TRBD2. This CDR3 is built from 19 residues. Germline loops: CDR1 SGHAT, CDR2 FQNNGV. The V segment lost 4 bases and the J segment 4 bases; nucleotides outside the gene matches: 16. The CDR3 loop reads CASSSRAREGFPGANVLTF. The CDR3 DNA reads TGTGCCAGCAGCTCCCGCGCCAGGGAGGGATTCCCCGGGGCCAACGTCCTGACTTTC.